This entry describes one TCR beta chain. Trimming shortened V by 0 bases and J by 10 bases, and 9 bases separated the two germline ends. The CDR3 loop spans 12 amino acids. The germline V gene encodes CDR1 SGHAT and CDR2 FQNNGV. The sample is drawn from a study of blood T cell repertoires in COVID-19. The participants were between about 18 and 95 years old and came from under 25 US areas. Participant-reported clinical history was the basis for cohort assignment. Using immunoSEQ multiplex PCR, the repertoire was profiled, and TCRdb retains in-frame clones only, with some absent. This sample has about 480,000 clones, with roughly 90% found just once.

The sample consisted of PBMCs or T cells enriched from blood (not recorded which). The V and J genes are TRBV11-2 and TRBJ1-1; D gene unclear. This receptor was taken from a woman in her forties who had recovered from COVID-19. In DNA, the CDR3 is TGTGCCAGCAGCTTAGATCCCCGGGGAGCTTTCTTT. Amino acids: CASSLDPRGAFF.